The sequence of this T cell receptor (beta chain) was determined in a study of circulating tumor DNA in untreated peripheral T-cell lymphoma. Study information: Serum was collected at baseline and serially during treatment for tumor TCR ctDNA.

Profiled with immunoSEQ multiplex PCR; TCRdb holds only in-frame clones, not every one. The sample contains around 160 clones, about 80% of which appear only once. Study results and caveats: In around 80% of patients, tumor-specific clonotypes were identified. In a couple of patients, ctDNA persisted after therapy without relapse for approximately 9 years. Detectable ctDNA after therapy showed a trend toward worse survival.

This clone was observed a handful of times. Its matching antigen is unknown. The source material was cell-free DNA from blood serum. The sequence came from a human donor with peripheral T-cell lymphoma.

In nucleotides, the CDR3 is TGTGCCAGCACGTCAGAAAGAGCTTTCTTT. Translating gives CASTSERAFF. This chain joins TRBV6-6 and TRBJ1-1, with D hard to call. The CDR3 totals 10 residues. V dropped 7 bases and J dropped 10 bases, with 10 bases sitting between them. Germline lookup yields CDR1 MNHNY and CDR2 SVGAGI (reference sequence).